Listed here are 31 T cell receptor beta chains from one sample, sequenced in a study of T cells in Graves' hyperthyroidism and ophthalmopathy. RNA transcripts provided the source from which TCR beta CDR3 regions were amplified. With the HTBI primer set, the TCR CDR3 went through a first round of RT-PCR. TCRdb recomputed calls from the multiplex PCR reads with MiXCR, one row per CDR3 protein. Among approximately 530,000 distinct CDR3 sequences listed, less than 20% were seen once. The sample consisted of blood. The source is a man in his forties with Graves' ophthalmopathy.

This clonotype came up many times. The J gene is TRBJ2-2, the V gene TRBV28; D might be TRBD2 (7 bases). The V end was cut by 7 bases, the J end by 3 bases, with 24 bases between. The CDR3 length is 18 residues. CDR1 and CDR2 from the germline V gene are MDHEN and SYDVKM. In DNA, the CDR3 is TGTGCCAGCAATACCGCCGGGGGGCGGGAGAAGTACACCGGGGAGCTGTTTTTT. It translates to CASNTAGGREKYTGELFF. Combining the CDR3 with reference TRBV28 and TRBJ2-2 gives the whole variable domain DVKVTQSSRYLVKRTGEKVFLECVQDMDHENMFWYRQDPGLGLRLIYFSYDVKMKEKGDIPEGYSVSREKKERFSLILESASTNQTSMYLCASNTAGGREKYTGELFFGEGSRLTVL.

This clonotype appeared a few times. The chain employs TRBV6-2 or TRBV6-3 and TRBJ2-3, with D possibly matching TRBD2 (6 bases). The V end was cut by 10 bases, the J end by 2 bases, with 16 bases between. The CDR3 is 14 amino acids. Germline-derived CDR1 and CDR2 are MNHEY and SVGEGT. The CDR3 DNA reads TGTGCCATAAATGAGGCGGGGAACACAGATACGCAGTATTTT. Translating it yields CAINEAGNTDTQYF.

This clonotype was seen a handful of times. A much more abundant neighbour one base away suggests this may be a read error. The chain carries TRBV18 and TRBJ1-1; D call uncertain. The CDR3 is made up of 14 amino acids. V lost 8 bases and J 2 bases, leaving 15 bases between the germline ends. Germline CDR1 is KGHSH and CDR2 is LQKENI. The CDR3 DNA is TGTGCCAGCCCACTGAACAAGGGAAACACTGAAGCTTTCTTT. Translation gives CASPLNKGNTEAFF. The entire variable domain, with the rest obtained from reference TRBV18 and TRBJ1-1, is as follows: NAGVMQNPRHLVRRRGQEARLRCSPMKGHSHVYWYRQLPEEGLKFMVYLQKENIIDESGMPKERFSAEFPKEGPSILRIQQVVRGDSAAYFCASPLNKGNTEAFFGQGTRLTVV.

V and J are TRBV10-3 and TRBJ1-1, with TRBD1 identical over 8 bases. CDR1 is ENHRY, CDR2 SYGVKD, per germline. This CDR3 comprises 15 residues. The trim removed 0 bases at V and 7 bases at J, leaving 7 bases unmatched. The CDR3 DNA is TGTGCCATCAGTGAGTCCGGCAGGGGGCCAAATGAAGCTTTCTTT. As protein: CAISESGRGPNEAFF.

This clonotype was picked up a small number of times. Sequence at one end of the junction differs from germline and may be a read error. The chain links TRBV24-1 to TRBJ2-2; possibly TRBD2 for D (6 bases). CDR1 KGHDR and CDR2 SFDVKD come from the germline V gene. This CDR3 has 14 amino acids. For the CDR3, the DNA is TGTGCCACCGGAGGGACTGCGAAAACCGGGGGGCTGTTTTTT. Translating it yields CATGGTAKTGGLFF.

V is TRBV20-1 and J is TRBJ2-7; maybe TRBD2 (5 bases). The CDR3 runs to 13 residues. V was clipped by 3 bases and J by 6 bases, with 15 bases between them. CDR1 is DFQATT, CDR2 SNEGSKA, per germline (reference sequence). In DNA form, the CDR3 reads TGCAGTGCTAGCTCTACTAGGTCGGGCGAGCAGTACTTC. Residues: CSASSTRSGEQYF.

This clonotype was seen many times. The chain combines TRBV7-2 with TRBJ2-7, with 12 bases identical to TRBD2. CDR1 SGHTA and CDR2 FQGNSA come from the germline V gene. V lost 4 bases and J lost 2; bases outside the gene matches: 12. This CDR3 has 18 residues. CDR3 bases: TGTGCCAGCAGCTCCCCCCCCGGGACTAGCGGGCGGCCCTACGAGCAGTACTTC. This sequence encodes CASSSPPGTSGRPYEQYF. The entire variable domain, with the rest obtained from reference TRBV7-2 and TRBJ2-7, is as follows: GAGVSQSPSNKVTEKGKDVELRCDPISGHTALYWYRQSLGQGLEFLIYFQGNSAPDKSGLPSDRFSAERTGGSVSTLTIQRTQQEDSAVYLCASSSPPGTSGRPYEQYFGPGTRLTVT.

This clonotype was counted many times. This chain uses TRBV6-1 with TRBJ1-1; D might be TRBD1 (5 bases). Germline loops: CDR1 MNHNS, CDR2 SASEGT. Trimming removed 8 bases at V and 3 bases at J, with 19 bases between. This CDR3 comprises 15 residues. Here the CDR3 DNA reads TGTGCCAGCCTTCGGGGGACCGTCGGTTACACTGAAGCTTTCTTT. Translating it yields CASLRGTVGYTEAFF.

This clonotype was counted at least ten times. V usage is TRBV28 and J usage is TRBJ2-1, with 12 nucleotides matching TRBD1. After removal of 1 base from V and 5 bases from J, the junction contained 12 bases not matched to a gene. Germline CDR1 reads MDHEN; CDR2 reads SYDVKM. The CDR3 runs 19 residues. This CDR3 reads CASSLLGQGAASGDNEQFF. In DNA form, the CDR3 reads TGTGCCAGCAGTTTATTGGGACAGGGGGCGGCTAGCGGGGACAATGAGCAGTTCTTC.

This clonotype appeared a few times. The chain uses TRBV7-2 and TRBJ2-7; 11 bases fit TRBD1. The germline gives CDR1 SGHTA, CDR2 FQGNSA. Trimming cost V 5 bases and J 3 bases; bases outside gene matches: 9. This CDR3 region has 16 residues. Here the CDR3 DNA reads TGTGCCAGCAGCCCCCCCCGGGACAGGGGGGTCTACGAGCAGTACTTC. Its protein is CASSPPRDRGVYEQYF.

The genes are TRBV25-1 and TRBJ2-1; D is perhaps TRBD1 (6 bases). The CDR3 length is 14 residues. Germline-derived CDR1 and CDR2 are MGHDK and SYGVNS. Trimming left V 3 bases short and J 6 bases short, with 12 bases between. The CDR3 DNA reads as TGTGCCAGCAGTGACAGCAGGGGCCCCAATGAGCAGTTCTTC. It translates to CASSDSRGPNEQFF.

This clonotype has more than one count but fewer than ten. This chain uses TRBV2 with TRBJ2-2; 8 nucleotides line up with TRBD2. Germline CDR1 SNHLY, CDR2 FYNNEI. The CDR3 sequence is 13 residues long. The V segment lost 4 bases and the J segment 7 bases; nucleotides outside the gene matches: 2. CDR3 sequence reads: CASSVGTSGELFF. CDR3 in DNA: TGTGCCAGCAGTGTTGGGACTAGCGGGGAGCTGTTTTTT.

The rearrangement links TRBV13 to TRBJ2-3, with 11 bases identical to TRBD2. This CDR3 has 16 amino acids. Germline loops: CDR1 PRHDT, CDR2 FYEKMQ (reference sequence). V lost 2 bases to trimming and J lost 2 bases; unmatched junction nucleotides: 3. Here the CDR3 DNA reads TGTGCCAGCAGCTTATCTAGCGGGAGGACCACAGATACGCAGTATTTT. This encodes CASSLSSGRTTDTQYF.

This clonotype came up a few times. The gene calls are TRBV6-1 and TRBJ2-7; a weak D match, TRBD1 (5 bases). Germline V gene data show CDR1 as MNHNS and CDR2 as SASEGT. V was trimmed by 2 bases and J by 2 bases, leaving 13 bases between them. This CDR3 is 15 amino acids long. The CDR3 protein is CASSEMAKGTYEQYF. CDR3 in DNA: TGTGCCAGCAGTGAAATGGCTAAGGGGACCTACGAGCAGTACTTC.

The chain has TRBV6-1 and TRBJ2-5; D may be TRBD1 or TRBD2 (6 bases each). The CDR3 sequence is 15 residues long. Germline V CDR1 and CDR2: MNHNS, SASEGT. V lost 4 bases and J lost 2, with 14 bases in between. The CDR3 region has the DNA TGTGCCAGCAGTGCGGGGGCGGGTGAACAAGAGACCCAGTACTTC. Protein sequence: CASSAGAGEQETQYF.

This clonotype was seen more than once but under ten times. Being one base from a much bigger clone, this may be a read error. The gene calls are TRBV14 and TRBJ2-3; 8 bases fit TRBD2. This CDR3 is built from 15 residues. Trimming took 3 bases from V and 0 from J; bases not matched to a gene: 2. The V gene's germline CDR1 is SGHDN and CDR2 FVKESK. The CDR3, as DNA: TGTGCCAGCAGCCAGGTAGCGGGGAGCACAGATACGCAGTATTTT. Translation: CASSQVAGSTDTQYF.

The V call is TRBV6-1, the J call TRBJ2-7, with 8 positions matching TRBD1. CDR1 is MNHNS, CDR2 SASEGT, per germline. V gave up 6 bases and J gave up 11 bases; unmatched junction bases: 9. The CDR3 runs 12 residues. As DNA, the CDR3 is TGTGCCAGCAGACCCATGACAGGGGAGGAGTACTTC. As protein: CASRPMTGEEYF.

This clonotype turned up a few times. This sequence joins TRBV30 and TRBJ1-6, with D unresolved. With 3 bases removed from V and 7 bases from J, the gap between germline ends came to 28 bases. Per the germline V gene, CDR1 is GTSNPN and CDR2 is SVGIG (reference sequence). The CDR3 is 19 residues long. This CDR3 reads CAWRRRSLSGGVSNSPLHF. In DNA, the CDR3 is TGTGCCTGGAGGAGACGCTCTCTCAGTGGCGGGGTTAGCAATTCACCCCTCCACTTT.

This clonotype was counted ten times or more. The rearrangement joins TRBV11-2 to TRBJ2-2; 8 bases are shared with TRBD1. The CDR3 sequence is 16 residues long. Germline V gene data show CDR1 as SGHAT and CDR2 as FQNNGV. V was pared by 4 bases and J by 3 bases, with 7 bases of the junction left unmatched. The chain's CDR3 is CASSYRRGRHTGELFF. Written as DNA, the CDR3 is TGTGCCAGCAGCTACCGCAGGGGGCGCCACACCGGGGAGCTGTTTTTT.

The table lists this clonotype with a few counts. The J gene is TRBJ1-5, the V gene TRBV6-1; the D gene is possibly TRBD1 (5 bases). The CDR3 totals 15 residues. Trimming removed 3 bases from V and 3 bases from J, with 12 bases in between. Germline lookup yields CDR1 MNHNS and CDR2 SASEGT. The CDR3 coding sequence is TGTGCCAGCAGTGAGATCCGAGGGGACAATCAGCCCCAGCATTTT. Its translation is CASSEIRGDNQPQHF.

The genes are TRBV4-1 and TRBJ1-3, with D perhaps matching TRBD1 (5 bases). This CDR3 comprises 16 residues. V was shortened by 1 base and J by 0 bases, with 10 bases between the two germline ends. The germline CDR1 and CDR2 sequences are MGHRA and YSYEKL. CDR3 coding DNA: TGCGCCAGCAGCCAAGTTGGCCAGGGCTCTGGAAACACCATATATTTT. Residues: CASSQVGQGSGNTIYF.

The chain joins TRBV20-1 to TRBJ1-6, with 7 bases matching TRBD1. This CDR3 comprises 13 residues. The V and J ends lost 1 base and 9 bases, in that order; junction bases with no gene match: 3. CDR1 DFQATT and CDR2 SNEGSKA come from the germline V gene (reference sequence). CDR3 sequence: CSARANRGSPLHF. In DNA, the CDR3 is TGCAGTGCTAGAGCTAACAGGGGTTCACCCCTCCACTTT.

This clonotype came up a few times. The chain carries TRBV6-5 and TRBJ1-1; tentatively, D is TRBD1 (6 bases). Trimming stripped 0 bases from V and 3 bases from J, with 8 bases between. CDR3 length: 14 amino acids. Germline CDR1 reads MNHEY; CDR2 reads SVGAGI. The CDR3 protein is CASSYSGGHTEAFF. DNA for the CDR3: TGTGCCAGCAGTTACTCGGGGGGGCACACTGAAGCTTTCTTT.

This clonotype showed up many times. This chain connects TRBV2 to TRBJ2-5, with 7 bases fitting TRBD1. The CDR3 runs to 15 residues. The V and J ends lost 3 bases and 1 base, in that order; junction bases with no gene match: 5. Germline assignment: CDR1 SNHLY and CDR2 FYNNEI. Written as DNA, the CDR3 is TGTGCCAGCAGTGACCGGGACAGTCTCCAAGAGACCCAGTACTTC. This codes for CASSDRDSLQETQYF.

This clonotype was seen ten or more times. CDR3 in amino acids: CASSHRDDEQYF. DNA of the CDR3: TGTGCCAGCTCACACAGGGATGACGAGCAGTACTTC. This chain connects TRBV18 to TRBJ2-7; TRBD1 might be the D (6 bases). CDR1 KGHSH and CDR2 LQKENI come from the germline V gene. V dropped 4 bases and J dropped 5 bases, with 9 bases sitting between them. This CDR3 is built from 12 residues.

This clonotype was detected many times. The chain links TRBV28 to TRBJ2-7; 7 bases map to TRBD1. The trim removed 4 bases at V and 5 bases at J, leaving 8 bases unmatched. Germline lookup yields CDR1 MDHEN and CDR2 SYDVKM. The CDR3 covers 14 residues. CDR3 nucleotides: TGTGCCAGCAGTTCATCCCCGACAGGGCACGAGCAGTACTTC. Encoded protein: CASSSSPTGHEQYF.

The chain combines TRBV20-1 with TRBJ2-7; TRBD1 is a possible D gene (6 bases). The germline V and J ends were trimmed by 3 bases and 3 bases, with 9 bases remaining between them. Germline CDR1 DFQATT, CDR2 SNEGSKA (reference sequence). The CDR3 is made up of 12 amino acids. CDR3 in DNA: TGCAGTGCTAGGGGACACCGCTACGAGCAGTACTTC. Translation: CSARGHRYEQYF.

This clonotype was observed a handful of times. The V and J genes are TRBV4-2 and TRBJ2-2; D not resolved. From germline, CDR1 is LGHNA and CDR2 YNFKEQ. V was cut by 1 base and J by 1 base, with 7 bases left in between. This CDR3 is built from 15 residues. The CDR3 sequence: CASSQGRQNTGELFF. Here the CDR3 DNA reads TGTGCCAGCAGCCAAGGCCGTCAGAACACCGGGGAGCTGTTTTTT.

This clonotype appeared many times. V usage is TRBV6-5 and J usage is TRBJ2-2; 8 nucleotides match TRBD1. This CDR3 spans 15 amino acids. Germline lookup yields CDR1 MNHEY and CDR2 SVGAGI. Trimming cost V 4 bases and J 7 bases; bases outside gene matches: 8. DNA of the CDR3: TGTGCCAGCAGTTTCGGTGGACAGGGAAGCGGGGAGCTGTTTTTT. Translation: CASSFGGQGSGELFF.

This clonotype has a count of ten or more. DNA for the CDR3: TGTGCCAGCAGTCCTTTGAGGGAGGGGCGAGATGAGCAGTTCTTC. It yields the protein CASSPLREGRDEQFF. V is TRBV28 and J is TRBJ2-1; the match to TRBD2 covers 7 bases. The ends lost 5 bases at V and 8 bases at J; junction bases unmatched: 12. The CDR3 contains 15 residues. Germline V gene lookup returns CDR1 MDHEN and CDR2 SYDVKM.

Comment on this clonotype: Being one base from a much bigger clone, this may be a read error. The CDR3 spells CASGTGNSYEQYF. The DNA for the CDR3 is TGCGCCAGCGGGACAGGCAACTCCTACGAGCAGTACTTC. This chain connects TRBV5-1 to TRBJ2-7; 8 bases are shared with TRBD1. The CDR3 has 13 amino acids. Germline trimming cut 7 bases from V and 0 bases from J; bases unmatched to any gene: 3. Germline-derived CDR1 and CDR2 are SGHRS and YFSETQ.